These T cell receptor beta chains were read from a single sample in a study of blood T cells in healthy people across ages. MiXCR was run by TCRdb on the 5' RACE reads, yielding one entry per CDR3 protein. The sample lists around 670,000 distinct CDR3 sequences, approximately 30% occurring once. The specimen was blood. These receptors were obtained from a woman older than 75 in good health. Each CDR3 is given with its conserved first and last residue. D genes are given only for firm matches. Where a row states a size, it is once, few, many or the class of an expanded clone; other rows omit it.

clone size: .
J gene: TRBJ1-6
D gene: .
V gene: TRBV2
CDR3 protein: CASSERGNNSPLHF
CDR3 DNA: TGTGCCAGCAGTGAGAGAGGGAATAATTCACCCCTCCACTTT

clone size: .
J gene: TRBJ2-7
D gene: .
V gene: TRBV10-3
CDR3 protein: CVISDPGTGSYEQYF
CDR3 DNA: TGTGTCATCAGTGACCCCGGGACGGGCTCCTACGAGCAGTACTTC

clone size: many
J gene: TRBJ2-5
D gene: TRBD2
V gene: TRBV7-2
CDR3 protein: CASSLGAGGQLETQYF
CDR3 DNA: TGTGCCAGCAGCTTAGGAGCGGGGGGGCAGTTAGAGACCCAGTACTTC

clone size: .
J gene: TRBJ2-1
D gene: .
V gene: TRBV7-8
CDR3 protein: CASSLQMGIYNEQFF
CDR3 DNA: TGTGCCAGCAGCTTGCAAATGGGGATCTACAATGAGCAGTTCTTC

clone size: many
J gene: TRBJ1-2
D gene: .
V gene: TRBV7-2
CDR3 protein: CASSLAPRAYLYGYTF
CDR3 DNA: TGTGCCAGCAGCCTAGCCCCCAGGGCGTATTTGTATGGCTACACCTTC

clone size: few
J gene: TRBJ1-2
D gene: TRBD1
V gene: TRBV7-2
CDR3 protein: CASSQSRGTGEDYTF
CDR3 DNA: TGTGCCAGCAGCCAATCCCGAGGAACAGGGGAGGACTACACCTTC

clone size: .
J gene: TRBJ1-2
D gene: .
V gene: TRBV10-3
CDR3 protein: CAITNSAGSTRVGYTF
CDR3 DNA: TGTGCCATCACCAATAGTGCCGGATCCACTCGTGTAGGCTACACCTTC

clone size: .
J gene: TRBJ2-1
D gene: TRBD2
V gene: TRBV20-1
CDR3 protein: CSARDSQPGGLDEQFF
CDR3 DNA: TGCAGTGCTAGAGATTCCCAACCGGGGGGGCTCGATGAGCAGTTCTTC

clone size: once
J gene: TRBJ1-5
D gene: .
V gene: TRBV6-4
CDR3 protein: CAMLRGGGVLVGNQPQHF
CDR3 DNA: TGTGCCATGCTCCGAGGGGGGGGCGTATTGGTAGGCAATCAGCCCCAGCATTTT

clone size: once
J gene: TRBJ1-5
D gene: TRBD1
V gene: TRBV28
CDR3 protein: CASSFPRTGGASNQPQHF
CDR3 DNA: TGTGCCAGCAGTTTTCCTAGGACAGGGGGCGCGAGCAATCAGCCCCAGCATTTT

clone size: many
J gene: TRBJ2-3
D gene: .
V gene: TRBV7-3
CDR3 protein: CASSPSGEMDTQYF
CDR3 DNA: TGTGCCAGCAGCCCATCCGGGGAAATGGATACGCAGTATTTT

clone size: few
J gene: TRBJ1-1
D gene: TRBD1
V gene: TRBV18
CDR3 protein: CASSPAGQGQNTEAFF
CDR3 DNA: TGTGCCAGCTCACCAGCCGGACAGGGACAAAACACTGAAGCTTTCTTT

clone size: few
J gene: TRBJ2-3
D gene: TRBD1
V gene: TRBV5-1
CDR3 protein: CASSRTGDSDTQYF
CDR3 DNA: TGCGCCAGCTCTCGGACAGGGGATTCCGATACGCAGTATTTT

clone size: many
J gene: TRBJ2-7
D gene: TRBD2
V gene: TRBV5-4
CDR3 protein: CASSDQAGGRYEQYF
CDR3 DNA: TGTGCCAGCAGCGACCAGGCGGGGGGCCGCTACGAGCAGTACTTC

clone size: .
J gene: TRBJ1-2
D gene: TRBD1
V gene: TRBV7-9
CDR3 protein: CASSLEGQGARCTF
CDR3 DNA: TGTGCCAGCAGCTTAGAGGGGCAGGGGGCTCGCTGCACCTTC

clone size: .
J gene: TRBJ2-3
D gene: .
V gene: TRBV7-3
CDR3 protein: CASSLTGELGDTQYF
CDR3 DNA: TGTGCCAGCAGCTTAACAGGGGAGCTAGGGGATACGCAGTATTTT

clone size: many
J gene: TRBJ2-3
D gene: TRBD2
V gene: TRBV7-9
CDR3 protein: CASSLVGLGDTQYF
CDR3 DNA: TGTGCCAGCAGCTTAGTCGGACTAGGCGATACGCAGTATTTT

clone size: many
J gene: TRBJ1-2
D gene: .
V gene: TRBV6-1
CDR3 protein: CASRIYYGYTF
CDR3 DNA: TGTGCCAGCAGAATCTACTATGGCTACACCTTC

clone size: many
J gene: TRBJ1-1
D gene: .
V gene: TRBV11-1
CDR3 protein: CASSTGPLTEAFF
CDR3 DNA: TGTGCCAGCAGCACCGGGCCCCTCACTGAAGCTTTCTTT

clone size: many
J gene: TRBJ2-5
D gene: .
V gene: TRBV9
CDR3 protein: CASSVAGFETQYF
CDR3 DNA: TGTGCCAGCAGCGTAGCAGGGTTTGAGACCCAGTACTTC

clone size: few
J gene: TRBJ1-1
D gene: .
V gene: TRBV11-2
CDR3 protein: CASTPLTANTEAFF
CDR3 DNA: TGTGCCAGCACCCCCCTGACAGCTAACACTGAAGCTTTCTTT

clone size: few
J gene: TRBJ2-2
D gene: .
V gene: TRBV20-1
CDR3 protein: CSARGDGELFF
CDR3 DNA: TGCAGTGCTAGGGGGGACGGGGAGCTGTTTTTT

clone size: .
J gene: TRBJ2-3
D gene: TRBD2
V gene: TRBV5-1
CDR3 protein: CASGSGTSHPTDTQYF
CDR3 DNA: TGCGCCAGCGGATCCGGGACTAGCCACCCCACAGATACGCAGTATTTT

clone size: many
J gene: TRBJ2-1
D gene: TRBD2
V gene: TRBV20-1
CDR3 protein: CSARKAGGLSEQFF
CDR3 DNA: TGCAGTGCTAGAAAAGCGGGGGGGCTTAGTGAGCAGTTCTTC

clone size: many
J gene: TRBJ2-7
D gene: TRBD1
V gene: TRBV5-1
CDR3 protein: CASTSGTGYEQYF
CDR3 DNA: TGCGCCAGCACCTCCGGGACAGGGTACGAGCAGTACTTC

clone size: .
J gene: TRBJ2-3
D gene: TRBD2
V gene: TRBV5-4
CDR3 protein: CASSFPTRGGLSTDTQYF
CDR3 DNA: TGTGCCAGCAGCTTTCCAACCCGGGGGGGGCTTAGCACAGATACGCAGTATTTT

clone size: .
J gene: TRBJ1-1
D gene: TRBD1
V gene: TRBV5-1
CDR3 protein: CASSVQGPRGTEAFF
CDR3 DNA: TGCGCCAGCAGCGTACAGGGGCCCCGTGGCACTGAAGCTTTCTTT

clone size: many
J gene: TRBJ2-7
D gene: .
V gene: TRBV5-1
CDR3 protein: CASSKGQGGNWYEQYF
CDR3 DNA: TGCGCCAGCAGCAAAGGACAGGGAGGGAACTGGTACGAGCAGTACTTC

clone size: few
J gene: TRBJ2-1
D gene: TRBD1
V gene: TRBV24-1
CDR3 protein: CATSDSQGAPYNEQFF
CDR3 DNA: TGTGCCACCAGTGATTCGCAGGGGGCTCCCTACAATGAGCAGTTCTTC